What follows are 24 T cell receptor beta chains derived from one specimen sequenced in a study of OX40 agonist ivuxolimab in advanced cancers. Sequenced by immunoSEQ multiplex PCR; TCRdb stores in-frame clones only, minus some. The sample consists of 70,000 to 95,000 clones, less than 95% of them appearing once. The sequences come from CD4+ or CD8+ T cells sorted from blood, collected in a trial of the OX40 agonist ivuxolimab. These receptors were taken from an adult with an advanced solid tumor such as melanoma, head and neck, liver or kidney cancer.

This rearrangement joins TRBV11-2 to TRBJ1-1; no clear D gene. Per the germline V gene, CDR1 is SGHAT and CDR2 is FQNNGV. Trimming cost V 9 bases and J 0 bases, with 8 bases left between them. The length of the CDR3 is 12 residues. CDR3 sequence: CASQGVNTEAFF. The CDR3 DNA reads TGTGCCAGTCAAGGAGTGAACACTGAAGCTTTCTTT.

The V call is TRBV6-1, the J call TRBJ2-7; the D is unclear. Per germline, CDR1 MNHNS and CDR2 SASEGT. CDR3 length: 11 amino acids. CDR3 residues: CATAARVEQYF. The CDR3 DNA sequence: TGTGCAACGGCGGCCCGGGTCGAGCAGTACTTC.

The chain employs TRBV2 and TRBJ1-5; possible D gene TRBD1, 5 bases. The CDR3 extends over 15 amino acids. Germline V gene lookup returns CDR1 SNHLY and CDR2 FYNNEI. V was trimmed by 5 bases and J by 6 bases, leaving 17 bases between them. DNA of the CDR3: TGTGCCAGCAGTCCGCGGGCAGGGCAAGGTCAGCCCCAGCATTTT. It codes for CASSPRAGQGQPQHF.

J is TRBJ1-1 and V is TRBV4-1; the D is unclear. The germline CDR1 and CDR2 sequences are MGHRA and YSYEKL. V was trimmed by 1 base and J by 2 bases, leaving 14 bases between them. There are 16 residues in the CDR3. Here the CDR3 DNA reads TGCGCCAGCAGCCAAGTCGGAGGCCGGAGTAACACTGAAGCTTTCTTT. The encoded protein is CASSQVGGRSNTEAFF.

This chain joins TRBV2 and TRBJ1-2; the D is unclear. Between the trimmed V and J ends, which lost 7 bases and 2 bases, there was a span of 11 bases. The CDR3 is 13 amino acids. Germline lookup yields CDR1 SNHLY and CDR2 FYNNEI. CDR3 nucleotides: TGTGCCAGCAATTCCAAGACGAACTATGGCTACACCTTC. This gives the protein CASNSKTNYGYTF.

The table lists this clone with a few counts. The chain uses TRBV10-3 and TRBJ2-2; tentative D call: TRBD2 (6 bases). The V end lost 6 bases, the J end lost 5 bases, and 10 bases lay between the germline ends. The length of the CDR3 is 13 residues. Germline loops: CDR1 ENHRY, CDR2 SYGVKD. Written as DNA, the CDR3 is TGTGCCATCAGGACGGAGGGGACCGGGGAGCTGTTTTTT. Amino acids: CAIRTEGTGELFF.

CDR3 region: CASSPRAAGAGNTIYF. In nucleotides, the CDR3 is TGTGCCAGCTCACCGCGCGCAGCAGGGGCTGGAAACACCATATATTTT. V gene TRBV18 combines with J gene TRBJ1-3, with D possibly matching TRBD1 (6 bases). This CDR3 region has 16 residues. In germline, CDR1 is KGHSH, CDR2 LQKENI. Trimming stripped 3 bases from V and 2 bases from J, with 14 bases between.

The CDR3 bases are TGTGCCAGCAGTGAATCCCGAGTCAATGAGCAGTTCTTC. As protein: CASSESRVNEQFF. The chain employs TRBV2 and TRBJ2-1; unclear D gene. V lost 2 bases, J lost 6 bases, and 8 bases lay in between. Per the germline V gene, CDR1 is SNHLY and CDR2 is FYNNEI. The CDR3 spans 13 residues. Full variable domain (missing parts from reference TRBV2 and TRBJ2-1): EPEVTQTPSHQVTQMGQEVILRCVPISNHLYFYWYRQILGQKVEFLVSFYNNEISEKSEIFDDQFSVERPDGSNFTLKIRSTKLEDSAMYFCASSESRVNEQFFGPGTRLTVL.

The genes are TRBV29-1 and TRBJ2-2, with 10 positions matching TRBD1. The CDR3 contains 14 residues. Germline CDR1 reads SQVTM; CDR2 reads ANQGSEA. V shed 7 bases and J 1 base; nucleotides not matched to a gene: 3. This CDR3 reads CSAGDRGNTGELFF. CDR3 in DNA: TGCAGCGCCGGGGACAGGGGGAACACCGGGGAGCTGTTTTTT.

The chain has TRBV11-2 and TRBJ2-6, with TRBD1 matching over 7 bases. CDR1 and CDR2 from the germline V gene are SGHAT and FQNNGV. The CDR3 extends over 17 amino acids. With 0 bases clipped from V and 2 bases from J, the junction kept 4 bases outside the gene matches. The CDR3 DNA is TGTGCCAGCAGCTTAGATACAGGGGATGCTGGGGCCAACGTCCTGACTTTC. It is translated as CASSLDTGDAGANVLTF.

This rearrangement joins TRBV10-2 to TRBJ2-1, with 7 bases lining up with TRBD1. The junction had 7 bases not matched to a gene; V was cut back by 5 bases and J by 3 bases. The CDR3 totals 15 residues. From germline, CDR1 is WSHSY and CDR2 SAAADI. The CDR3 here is CASSKGGHNYNEQFF. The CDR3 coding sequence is TGCGCCAGCAGTAAAGGGGGCCATAACTACAATGAGCAGTTCTTC.

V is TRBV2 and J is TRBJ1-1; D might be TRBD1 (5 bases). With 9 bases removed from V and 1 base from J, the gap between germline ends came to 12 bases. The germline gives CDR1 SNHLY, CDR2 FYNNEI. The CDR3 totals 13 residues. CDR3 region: CASDLQENTEAFF. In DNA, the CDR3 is TGTGCCAGTGATCTACAGGAGAACACTGAAGCTTTCTTT.

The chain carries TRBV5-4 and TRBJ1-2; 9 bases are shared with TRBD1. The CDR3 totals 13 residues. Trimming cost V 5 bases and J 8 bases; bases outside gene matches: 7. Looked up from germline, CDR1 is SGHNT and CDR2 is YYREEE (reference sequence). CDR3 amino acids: CASSYDRGNGYTF. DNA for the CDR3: TGTGCCAGCAGTTACGACAGGGGGAACGGCTACACCTTC.

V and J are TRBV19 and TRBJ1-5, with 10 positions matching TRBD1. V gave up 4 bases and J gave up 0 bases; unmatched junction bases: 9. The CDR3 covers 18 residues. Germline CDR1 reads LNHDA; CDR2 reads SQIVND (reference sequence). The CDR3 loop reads CASSSDRGLPYSNQPQHF. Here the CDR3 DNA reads TGTGCCAGTAGTAGCGACAGGGGGCTACCCTATAGCAATCAGCCCCAGCATTTT.

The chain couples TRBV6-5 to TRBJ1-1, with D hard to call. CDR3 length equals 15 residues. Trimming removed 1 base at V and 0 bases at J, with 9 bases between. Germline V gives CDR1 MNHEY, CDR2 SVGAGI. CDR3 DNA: TGTGCCAGCAGTTACTGGGCCTCACTGAACACTGAAGCTTTCTTT. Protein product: CASSYWASLNTEAFF.

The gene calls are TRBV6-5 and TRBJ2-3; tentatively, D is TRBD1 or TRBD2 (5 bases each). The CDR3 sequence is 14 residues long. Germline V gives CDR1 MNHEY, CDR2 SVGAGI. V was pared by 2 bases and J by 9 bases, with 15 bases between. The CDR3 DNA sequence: TGTGCCAGCAGTTACACTGGGACGCCCGGAACGCAGTATTTT. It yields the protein CASSYTGTPGTQYF.

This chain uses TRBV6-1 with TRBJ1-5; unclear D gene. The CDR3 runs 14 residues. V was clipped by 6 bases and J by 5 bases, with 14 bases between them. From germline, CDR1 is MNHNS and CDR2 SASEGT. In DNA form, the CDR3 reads TGTGCCAGCAGCTACTTCGGGGTGGATCAGCCCCAGCATTTT. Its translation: CASSYFGVDQPQHF.

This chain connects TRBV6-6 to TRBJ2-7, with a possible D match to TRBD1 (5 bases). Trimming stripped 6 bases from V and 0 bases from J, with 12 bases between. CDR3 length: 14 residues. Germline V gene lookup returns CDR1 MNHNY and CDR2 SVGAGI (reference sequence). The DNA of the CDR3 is TGTGCCAGCAGGTCCAGACAGAACTCCTACGAGCAGTACTTC. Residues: CASRSRQNSYEQYF.

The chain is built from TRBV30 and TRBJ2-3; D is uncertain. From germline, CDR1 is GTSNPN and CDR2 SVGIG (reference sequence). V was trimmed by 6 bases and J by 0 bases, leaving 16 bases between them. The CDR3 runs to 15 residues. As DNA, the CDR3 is TGTGCCTGTAGGGTTGGGCCTCGTAGCACAGATACGCAGTATTTT. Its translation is CACRVGPRSTDTQYF.

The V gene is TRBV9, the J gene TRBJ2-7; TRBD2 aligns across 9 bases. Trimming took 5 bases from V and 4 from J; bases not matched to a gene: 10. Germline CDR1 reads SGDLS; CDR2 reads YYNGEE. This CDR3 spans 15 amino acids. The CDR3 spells CASRGTTSGLYEQYF. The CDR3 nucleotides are TGTGCCAGCAGGGGCACGACTAGCGGCCTTTACGAGCAGTACTTC.

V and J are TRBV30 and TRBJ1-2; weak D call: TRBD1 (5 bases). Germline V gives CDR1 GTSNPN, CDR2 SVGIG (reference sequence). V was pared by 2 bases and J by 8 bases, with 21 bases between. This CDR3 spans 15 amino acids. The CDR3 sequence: CAWSRLGAARTGYTF. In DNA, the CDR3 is TGTGCCTGGAGTCGGTTAGGGGCCGCGAGAACCGGCTACACCTTC.

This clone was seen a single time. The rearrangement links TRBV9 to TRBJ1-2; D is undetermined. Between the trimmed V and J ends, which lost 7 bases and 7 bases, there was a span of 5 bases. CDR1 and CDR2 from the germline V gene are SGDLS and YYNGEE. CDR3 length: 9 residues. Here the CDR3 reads CASPGGYTF. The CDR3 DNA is TGTGCCAGCCCGGGTGGCTACACCTTC.

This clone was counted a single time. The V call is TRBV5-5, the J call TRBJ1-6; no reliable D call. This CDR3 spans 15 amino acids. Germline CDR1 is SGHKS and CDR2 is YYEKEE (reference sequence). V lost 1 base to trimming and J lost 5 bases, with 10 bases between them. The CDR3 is CASSLFVPDNSPLHF. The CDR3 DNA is TGTGCCAGCAGCTTGTTTGTTCCTGATAATTCACCCCTCCACTTT.

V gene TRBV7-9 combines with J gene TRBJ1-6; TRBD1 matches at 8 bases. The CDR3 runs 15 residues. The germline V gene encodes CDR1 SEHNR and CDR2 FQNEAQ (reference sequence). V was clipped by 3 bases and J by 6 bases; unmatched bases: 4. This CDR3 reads CASSFGQGTNSPLHF. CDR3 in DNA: TGTGCCAGCAGCTTCGGACAGGGAACTAATTCACCCCTCCACTTT.